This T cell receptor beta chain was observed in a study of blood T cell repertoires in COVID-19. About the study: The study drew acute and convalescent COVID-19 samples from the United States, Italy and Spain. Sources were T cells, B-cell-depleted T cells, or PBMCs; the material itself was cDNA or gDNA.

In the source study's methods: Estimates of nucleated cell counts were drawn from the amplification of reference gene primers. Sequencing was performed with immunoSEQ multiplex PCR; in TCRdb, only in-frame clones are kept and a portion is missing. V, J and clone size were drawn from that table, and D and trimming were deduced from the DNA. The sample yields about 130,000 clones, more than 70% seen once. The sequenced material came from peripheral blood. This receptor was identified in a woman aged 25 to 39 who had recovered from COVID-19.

The CDR3 sequence is CASSSGRNYEQYF. The CDR3, as DNA: TGTGCCAGCAGTAGCGGGAGGAACTACGAGCAGTACTTC. The J gene is TRBJ2-7, the V gene TRBV12-3 or TRBV12-4; 9 bases are a match to TRBD2. V dropped 5 bases and J dropped 3; count of bases not matched to a gene: 2. This CDR3 has 13 residues.